This TCR beta chain originates from a study of blood T cell repertoires in COVID-19. Germline CDR1 reads ENHRY; CDR2 reads SYGVKD. This CDR3 has 12 residues. Profiling relied on immunoSEQ multiplex PCR, and the TCRdb table lists in-frame clones only, not all of them. The sample carries 120,000 to 150,000 clones, approximately 79% recorded once. Details on this clone: Compared with germline, one end of the junction differs, possibly owing to a read error.

The chain is built from TRBV10-3 and TRBJ2-1; 10 positions agree with TRBD2. This receptor was taken from a man aged 45-65 years with active or convalescent COVID-19. Source material: peripheral blood. The CDR3 protein is CAISESERGGLF. The DNA for the CDR3 is TGTGCCATCAGTGAGTCGGAGCGGGGGGGGCTCTTC.